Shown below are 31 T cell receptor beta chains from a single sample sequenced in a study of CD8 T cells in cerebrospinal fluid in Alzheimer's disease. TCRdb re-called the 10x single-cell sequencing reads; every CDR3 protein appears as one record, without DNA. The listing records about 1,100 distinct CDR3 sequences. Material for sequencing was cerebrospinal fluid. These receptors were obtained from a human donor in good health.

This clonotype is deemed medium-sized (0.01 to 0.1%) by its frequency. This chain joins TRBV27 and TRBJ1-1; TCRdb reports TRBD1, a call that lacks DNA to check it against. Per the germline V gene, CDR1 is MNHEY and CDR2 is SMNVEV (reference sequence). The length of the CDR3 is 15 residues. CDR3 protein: CASSLSTGVNTEAFF.

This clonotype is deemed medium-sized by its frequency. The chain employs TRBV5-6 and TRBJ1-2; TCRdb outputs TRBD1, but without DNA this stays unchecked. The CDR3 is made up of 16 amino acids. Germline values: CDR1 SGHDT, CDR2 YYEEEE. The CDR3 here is CASSYLQGSVSYGYTF.

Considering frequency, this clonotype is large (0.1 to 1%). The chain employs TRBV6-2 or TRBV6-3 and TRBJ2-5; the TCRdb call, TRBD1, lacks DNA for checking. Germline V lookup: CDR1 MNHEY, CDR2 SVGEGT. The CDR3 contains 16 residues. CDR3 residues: CASTHGAVNLPETQYF.

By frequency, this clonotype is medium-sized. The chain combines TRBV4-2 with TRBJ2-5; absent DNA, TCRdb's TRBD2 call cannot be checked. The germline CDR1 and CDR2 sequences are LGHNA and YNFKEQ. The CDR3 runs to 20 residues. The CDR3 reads CASSQGASSGALGAQETQYF.

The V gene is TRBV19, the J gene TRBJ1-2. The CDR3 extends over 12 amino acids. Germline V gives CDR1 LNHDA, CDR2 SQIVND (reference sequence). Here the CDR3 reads CASSISVYGYTF. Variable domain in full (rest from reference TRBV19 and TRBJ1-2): DGGITQSPKYLFRKEGQNVTLSCEQNLNHDAMYWYRQDPGQGLRLIYYSQIVNDFQKGDIAEGYSVSREKKESFPLTVTSAQKNPTAFYLCASSISVYGYTFGSGTRLTVV.

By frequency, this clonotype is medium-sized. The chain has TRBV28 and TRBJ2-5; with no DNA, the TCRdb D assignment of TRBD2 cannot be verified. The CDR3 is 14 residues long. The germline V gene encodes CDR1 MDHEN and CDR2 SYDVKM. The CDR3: CASSSGGTWETQYF.

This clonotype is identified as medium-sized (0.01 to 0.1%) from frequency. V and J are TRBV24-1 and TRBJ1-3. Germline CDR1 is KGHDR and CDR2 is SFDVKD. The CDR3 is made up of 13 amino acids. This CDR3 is CATSDSPGNTIYF.

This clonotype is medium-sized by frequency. The CDR3 loop is CASSEFLGYTF. This chain links TRBV2 with TRBJ1-2. Germline V lookup: CDR1 SNHLY, CDR2 FYNNEI. This CDR3 contains 11 residues.

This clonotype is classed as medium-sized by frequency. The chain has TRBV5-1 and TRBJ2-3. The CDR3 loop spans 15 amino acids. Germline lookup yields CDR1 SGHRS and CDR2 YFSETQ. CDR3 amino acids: CASSLLGRATDTQYF.

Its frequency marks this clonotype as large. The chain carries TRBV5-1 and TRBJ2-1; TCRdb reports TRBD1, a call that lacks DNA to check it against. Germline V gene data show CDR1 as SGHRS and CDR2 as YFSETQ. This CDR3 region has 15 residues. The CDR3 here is CASSLAGTGDNEQFF.

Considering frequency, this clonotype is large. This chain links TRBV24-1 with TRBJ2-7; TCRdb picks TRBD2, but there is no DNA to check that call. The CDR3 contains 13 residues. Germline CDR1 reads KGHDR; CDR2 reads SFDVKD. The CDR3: CATSDSREGPQYF.

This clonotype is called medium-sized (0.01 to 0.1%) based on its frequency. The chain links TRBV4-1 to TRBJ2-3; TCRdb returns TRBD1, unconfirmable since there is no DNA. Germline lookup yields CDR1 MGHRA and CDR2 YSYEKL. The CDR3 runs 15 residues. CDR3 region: CASSYDSLSTDTQYF.

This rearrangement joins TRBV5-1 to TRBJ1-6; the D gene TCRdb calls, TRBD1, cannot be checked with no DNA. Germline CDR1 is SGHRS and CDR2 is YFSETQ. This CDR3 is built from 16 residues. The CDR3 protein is CASSLVGSGYNSPLHF.

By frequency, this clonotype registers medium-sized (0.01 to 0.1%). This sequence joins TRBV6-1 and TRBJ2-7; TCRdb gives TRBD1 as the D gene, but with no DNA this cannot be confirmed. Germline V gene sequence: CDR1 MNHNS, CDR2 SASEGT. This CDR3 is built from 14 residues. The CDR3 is CASTRQGSSYEQYF.

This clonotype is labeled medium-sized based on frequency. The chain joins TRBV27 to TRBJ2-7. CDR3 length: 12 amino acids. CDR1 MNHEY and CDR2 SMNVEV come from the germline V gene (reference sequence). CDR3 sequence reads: CASFSASYEQYF.

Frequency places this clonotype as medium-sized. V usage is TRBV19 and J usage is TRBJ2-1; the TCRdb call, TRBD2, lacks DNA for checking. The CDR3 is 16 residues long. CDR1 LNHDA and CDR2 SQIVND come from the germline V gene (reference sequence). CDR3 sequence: CASKGLVGTSYNEQFF.

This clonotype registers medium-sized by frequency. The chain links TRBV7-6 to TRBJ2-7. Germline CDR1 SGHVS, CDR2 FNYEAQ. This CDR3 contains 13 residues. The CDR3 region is CASSFGPQYEQYF. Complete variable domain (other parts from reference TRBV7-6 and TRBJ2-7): GAGVSQSPRYKVTKRGQDVALRCDPISGHVSLYWYRQALGQGPEFLTYFNYEAQQDKSGLPNDRFSAERPEGSISTLTIQRTEQRDSAMYRCASSFGPQYEQYFGPGTRLTVT.

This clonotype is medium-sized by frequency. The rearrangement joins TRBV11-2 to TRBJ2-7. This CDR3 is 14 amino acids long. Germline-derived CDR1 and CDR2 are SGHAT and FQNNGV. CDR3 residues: CASSLDPGFNEQYF.

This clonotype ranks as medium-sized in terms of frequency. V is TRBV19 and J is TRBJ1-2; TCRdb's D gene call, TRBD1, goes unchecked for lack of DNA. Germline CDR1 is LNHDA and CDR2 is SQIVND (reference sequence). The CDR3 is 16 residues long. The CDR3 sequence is CASSPEPGATNYGYTF.

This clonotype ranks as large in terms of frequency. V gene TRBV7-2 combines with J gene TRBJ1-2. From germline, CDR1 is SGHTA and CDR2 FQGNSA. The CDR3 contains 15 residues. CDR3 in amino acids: CASSYGIRTALGYTF.

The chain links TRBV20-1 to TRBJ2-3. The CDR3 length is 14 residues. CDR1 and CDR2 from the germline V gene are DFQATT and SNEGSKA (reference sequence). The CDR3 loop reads CSARRSTSTDTQYF.

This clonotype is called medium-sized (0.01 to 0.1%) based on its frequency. CDR3 sequence reads: CASTAGGQDTGELFF. The chain recombines TRBV2 with TRBJ2-2; with no DNA, the TCRdb D assignment of TRBD1 cannot be verified. The CDR3 length is 15 residues. Germline values: CDR1 SNHLY, CDR2 FYNNEI.

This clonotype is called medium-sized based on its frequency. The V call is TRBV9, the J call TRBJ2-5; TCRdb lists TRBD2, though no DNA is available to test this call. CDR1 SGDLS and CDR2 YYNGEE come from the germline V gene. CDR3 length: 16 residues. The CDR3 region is CASGTTSGANQETQYF. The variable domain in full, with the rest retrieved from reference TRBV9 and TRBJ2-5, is DSGVTQTPKHLITATGQRVTLRCSPRSGDLSVYWYQQSLDQGLQFLIQYYNGEERAKGNILERFSAQQFPDLHSELNLSSLELGDSALYFCASGTTSGANQETQYFGPGTRLLVL.

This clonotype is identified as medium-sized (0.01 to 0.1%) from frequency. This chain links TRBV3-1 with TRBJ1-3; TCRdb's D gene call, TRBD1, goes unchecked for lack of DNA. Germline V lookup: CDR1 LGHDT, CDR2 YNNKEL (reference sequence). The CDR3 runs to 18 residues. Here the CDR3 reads CASSEDRGSFGSGNTIYF. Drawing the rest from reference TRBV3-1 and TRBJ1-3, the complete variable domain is DTAVSQTPKYLVTQMGNDKSIKCEQNLGHDTMYWYKQDSKKFLKIMFSYNNKELIINETVPNRFSPKSPDKAHLNLHINSLELGDSAVYFCASSEDRGSFGSGNTIYFGEGSWLTVV.

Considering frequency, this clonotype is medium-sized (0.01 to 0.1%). CDR3 sequence: CASSLVGLNTEAFF. The rearrangement links TRBV13 to TRBJ1-1. CDR3 length: 14 amino acids. CDR1 PRHDT and CDR2 FYEKMQ come from the germline V gene (reference sequence).

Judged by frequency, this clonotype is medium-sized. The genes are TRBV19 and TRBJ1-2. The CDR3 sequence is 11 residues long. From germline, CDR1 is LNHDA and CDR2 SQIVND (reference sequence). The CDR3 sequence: CASSIRYGYTF. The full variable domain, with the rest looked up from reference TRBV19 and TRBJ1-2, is DGGITQSPKYLFRKEGQNVTLSCEQNLNHDAMYWYRQDPGQGLRLIYYSQIVNDFQKGDIAEGYSVSREKKESFPLTVTSAQKNPTAFYLCASSIRYGYTFGSGTRLTVV.

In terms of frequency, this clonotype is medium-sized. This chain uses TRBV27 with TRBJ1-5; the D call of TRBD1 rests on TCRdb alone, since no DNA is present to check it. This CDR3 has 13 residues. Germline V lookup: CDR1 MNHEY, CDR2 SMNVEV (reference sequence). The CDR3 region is CASSFGGEQPQHF.

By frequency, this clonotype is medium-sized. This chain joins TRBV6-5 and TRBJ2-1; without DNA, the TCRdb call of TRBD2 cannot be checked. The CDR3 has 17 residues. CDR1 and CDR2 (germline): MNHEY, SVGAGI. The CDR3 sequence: CASSLGSGTRGQNEQFF.

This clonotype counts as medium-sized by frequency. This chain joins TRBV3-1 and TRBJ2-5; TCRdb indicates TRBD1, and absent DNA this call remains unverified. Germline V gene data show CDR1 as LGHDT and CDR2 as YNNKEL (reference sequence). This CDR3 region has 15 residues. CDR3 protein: CASSHIKQDGETQYF.

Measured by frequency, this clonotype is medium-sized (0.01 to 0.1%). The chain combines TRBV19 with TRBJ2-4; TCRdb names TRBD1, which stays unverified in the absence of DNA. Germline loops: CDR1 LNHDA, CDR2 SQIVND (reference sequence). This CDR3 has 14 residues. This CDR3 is CASRGQGAENIQYF.

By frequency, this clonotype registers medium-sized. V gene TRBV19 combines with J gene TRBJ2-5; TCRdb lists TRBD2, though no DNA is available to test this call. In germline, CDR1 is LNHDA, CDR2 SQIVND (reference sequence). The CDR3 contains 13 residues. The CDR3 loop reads CASSIGLLAPQYF. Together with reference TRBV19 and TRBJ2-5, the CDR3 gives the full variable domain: DGGITQSPKYLFRKEGQNVTLSCEQNLNHDAMYWYRQDPGQGLRLIYYSQIVNDFQKGDIAEGYSVSREKKESFPLTVTSAQKNPTAFYLCASSIGLLAPQYFGPGTRLLVL.